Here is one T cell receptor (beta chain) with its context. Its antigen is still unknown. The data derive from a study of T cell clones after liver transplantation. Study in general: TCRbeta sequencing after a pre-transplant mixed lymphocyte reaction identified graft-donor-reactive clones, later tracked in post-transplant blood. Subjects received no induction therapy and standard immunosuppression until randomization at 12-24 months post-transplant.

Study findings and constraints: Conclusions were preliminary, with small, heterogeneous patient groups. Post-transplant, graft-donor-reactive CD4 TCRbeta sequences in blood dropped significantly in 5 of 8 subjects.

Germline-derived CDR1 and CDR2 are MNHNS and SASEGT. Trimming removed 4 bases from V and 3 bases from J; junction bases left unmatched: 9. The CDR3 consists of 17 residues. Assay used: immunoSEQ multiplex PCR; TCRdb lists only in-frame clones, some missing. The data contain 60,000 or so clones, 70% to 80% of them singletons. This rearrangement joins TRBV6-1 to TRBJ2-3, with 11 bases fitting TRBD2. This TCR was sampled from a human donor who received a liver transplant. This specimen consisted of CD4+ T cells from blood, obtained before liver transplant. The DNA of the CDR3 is TGTGCCAGCAGTGGAAATAGCGGGGGGGCCATGACAGATACGCAGTATTTT. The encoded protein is CASSGNSGGAMTDTQYF.